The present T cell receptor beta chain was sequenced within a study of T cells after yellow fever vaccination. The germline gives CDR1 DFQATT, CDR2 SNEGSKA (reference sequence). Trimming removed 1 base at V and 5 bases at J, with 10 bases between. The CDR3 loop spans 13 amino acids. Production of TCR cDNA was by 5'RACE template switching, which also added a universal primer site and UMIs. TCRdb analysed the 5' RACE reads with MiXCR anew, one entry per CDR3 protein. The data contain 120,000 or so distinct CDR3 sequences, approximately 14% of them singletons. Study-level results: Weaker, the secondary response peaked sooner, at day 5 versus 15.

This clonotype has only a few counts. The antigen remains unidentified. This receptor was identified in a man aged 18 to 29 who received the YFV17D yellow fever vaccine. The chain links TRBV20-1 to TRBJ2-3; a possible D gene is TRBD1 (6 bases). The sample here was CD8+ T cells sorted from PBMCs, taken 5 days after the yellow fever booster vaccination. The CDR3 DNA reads TGCAGTGCTAGAGGAGGGGGAAGAGATACGCAGTATTTT. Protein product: CSARGGGRDTQYF.